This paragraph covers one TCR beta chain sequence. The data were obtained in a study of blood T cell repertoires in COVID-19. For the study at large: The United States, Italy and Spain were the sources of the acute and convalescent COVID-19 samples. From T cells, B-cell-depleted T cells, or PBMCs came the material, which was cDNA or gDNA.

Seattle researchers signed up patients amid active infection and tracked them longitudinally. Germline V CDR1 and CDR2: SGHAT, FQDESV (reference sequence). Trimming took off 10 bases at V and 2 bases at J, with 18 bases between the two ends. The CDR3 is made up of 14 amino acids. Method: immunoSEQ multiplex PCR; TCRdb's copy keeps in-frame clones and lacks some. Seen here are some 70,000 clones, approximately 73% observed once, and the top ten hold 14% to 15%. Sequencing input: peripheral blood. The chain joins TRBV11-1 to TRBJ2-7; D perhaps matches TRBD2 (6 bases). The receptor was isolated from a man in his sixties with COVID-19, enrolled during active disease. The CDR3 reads CATSRDSSTYEQYF. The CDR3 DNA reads TGTGCCACCTCGCGGGACTCCTCGACCTACGAGCAGTACTTC.